This entry lists 30 T cell receptor beta chains sequenced from one sample in a study of T cells in Graves' hyperthyroidism and ophthalmopathy. The source material, RNA transcripts, was used to amplify TCR beta CDR3 regions. The TCR CDR3 was amplified in a first-round RT-PCR using the HTBI primer set. One entry per CDR3 protein, called by TCRdb with MiXCR from the multiplex PCR reads. Here the sample spans under 600,000 distinct CDR3 sequences, roughly 16% being singletons. Sequenced sample: blood. The receptors here all came from a woman between 40 and 50 years old with Graves' ophthalmopathy.

This clonotype showed up many times. The chain has TRBV20-1 and TRBJ1-5; D uncertain. There are 13 residues in the CDR3. Germline-derived CDR1 and CDR2 are DFQATT and SNEGSKA (reference sequence). Trimming stripped 4 bases from V and 3 bases from J, with 10 bases between. CDR3 bases: TGCAGTGCTACAAGGGATTTCAATCAGCCCCAGCATTTT. Amino acid sequence: CSATRDFNQPQHF.

This clonotype has at least ten counts. The rearrangement uses TRBV10-3 and TRBJ2-3, with 11 bases aligning to TRBD1. Germline lookup yields CDR1 ENHRY and CDR2 SYGVKD. The CDR3 has 17 residues. After removal of 0 bases from V and 4 bases from J, the junction contained 6 bases not matched to a gene. The CDR3 loop is CAISESPPGQGADTQYF. The CDR3 DNA reads TGTGCCATCAGTGAGTCTCCGCCGGGACAGGGGGCAGATACGCAGTATTTT.

The chain links TRBV7-8 to TRBJ2-7; 11 nucleotides match TRBD2. The ends lost 0 bases at V and 7 bases at J; junction bases unmatched: 5. CDR1 SGHVS and CDR2 FQNEAQ come from the germline V gene. This CDR3 spans 15 amino acids. CDR3 nucleotides: TGTGCCAGCAGCTTAGCTAGCGGGAGGGCCTTTGAGCAGTACTTC. Translation: CASSLASGRAFEQYF. Supplemented by reference TRBV7-8 and TRBJ2-7, the full variable domain reads GAGVSQSPRYKVAKRGQDVALRCDPISGHVSLFWYQQALGQGPEFLTYFQNEAQLDKSGLPSDRFFAERPEGSVSTLKIQRTQQEDSAVYLCASSLASGRAFEQYFGPGTRLTVT.

The genes are TRBV19 and TRBJ2-2; no firm D call. Trimming took 8 bases from V and 3 from J, leaving 22 bases between them. Per germline, CDR1 LNHDA and CDR2 SQIVND (reference sequence). The CDR3 consists of 17 residues. CDR3 in amino acids: CASSISFVLTDTGELFF. For the CDR3, the DNA is TGTGCCAGTTCTATATCATTTGTATTAACCGACACCGGGGAGCTGTTTTTT.

The J gene is TRBJ2-5, the V gene TRBV2; D might be TRBD1 (5 bases). The V gene lost 4 bases and the J gene lost 5 bases, with 11 bases spanning the gap. From germline, CDR1 is SNHLY and CDR2 FYNNEI. The CDR3 consists of 13 residues. CDR3 amino acids: CASSGVSGETQYF. The CDR3, as DNA: TGTGCCAGCAGTGGGGTGTCAGGGGAGACCCAGTACTTC.

This clonotype came up many times. The CDR3 loop is CASSYSTSGNNEQFF. The CDR3, as DNA: TGTGCCAGCAGTTACTCGACTAGCGGGAACAATGAGCAGTTCTTC. The chain combines TRBV6-6 with TRBJ2-1; 11 bases map to TRBD2. The J segment lost 5 bases and the V segment lost 0 bases, leaving 0 bases of the junction unmatched. This CDR3 spans 15 amino acids. Germline V gene lookup returns CDR1 MNHNY and CDR2 SVGAGI (reference sequence).

Ten or more counts support this clonotype. The rearrangement links TRBV12-3 or TRBV12-4 to TRBJ2-1; 9 nucleotides agree with TRBD2. V was pared by 3 bases and J by 8 bases, with 8 bases of the junction left unmatched. CDR3 size: 15 residues. In nucleotides, the CDR3 is TGTGCCAGCAGTTTGTTGGGACTAGCATCGGATGAGCAGTTCTTC. Its protein product is CASSLLGLASDEQFF.

This clonotype was seen a single time. The rearrangement uses TRBV20-1 and TRBJ2-3, with D possibly matching TRBD1 (5 bases). Trimming pared 0 bases from V and 5 bases from J, leaving 15 bases between. Germline V gene data show CDR1 as DFQATT and CDR2 as SNEGSKA (reference sequence). There are 15 residues in the CDR3. The CDR3 bases are TGCAGTGCTAGAGATGGGGCACGTCCTGTAGATACGCAGTATTTT. Its protein product is CSARDGARPVDTQYF.

This clonotype was recorded a few times. This rearrangement joins TRBV6-1 to TRBJ2-4; TRBD2 matches at 7 bases. The CDR3 sequence is 15 residues long. V lost 5 bases to trimming and J lost 7 bases; unmatched junction nucleotides: 11. The germline CDR1 and CDR2 sequences are MNHNS and SASEGT. The DNA for the CDR3 is TGTGCCAGCAGTAACCCAGCGGGACGGGGGAACATTCAGTACTTC. Its translation is CASSNPAGRGNIQYF.

In its sample, this clonotype was seen a few times. This sequence joins TRBV6-5 and TRBJ1-5, with TRBD1 matching 7 bases. Germline CDR1 is MNHEY and CDR2 is SVGAGI. Trimming removed 6 bases from V and 4 bases from J; junction bases left unmatched: 18. This CDR3 comprises 18 residues. CDR3 region: CASRYRGAVSTRNQPQHF. CDR3 nucleotides: TGTGCCAGCAGATACAGGGGCGCGGTCTCGACGCGGAATCAGCCCCAGCATTTT.

The sample holds many counts of this clonotype. This chain connects TRBV12-3 or TRBV12-4 to TRBJ2-3, with TRBD2 as a possible D gene (6 bases). The CDR3 consists of 14 residues. V was trimmed by 1 base and J by 6 bases, leaving 11 bases between them. As DNA, the CDR3 is TGTGCCAGCAGTTTAGTTGGAAGCGGGGATACGCAGTATTTT. Amino acid sequence: CASSLVGSGDTQYF.

The chain links TRBV24-1 to TRBJ2-5; D might be TRBD1 or TRBD2, each matching 5 bases. Germline CDR1 KGHDR, CDR2 SFDVKD. CDR3 length: 14 amino acids. Trimming pared 2 bases from V and 5 bases from J, leaving 11 bases between. CDR3 DNA: TGTGCCACCAGTGATTCAGGGAGCGCGGAGACCCAGTACTTC. It is translated as CATSDSGSAETQYF.

The chain employs TRBV29-1 and TRBJ1-5; TRBD1 matches 8 bases. CDR1 and CDR2 from the germline V gene are SQVTM and ANQGSEA. The junction had 12 bases not matched to a gene; V was cut back by 8 bases and J by 3 bases. The CDR3 consists of 15 residues. The chain's CDR3 is CSPTFGQGPNQPQHF. CDR3 bases: TGCAGCCCGACCTTTGGACAGGGCCCCAATCAGCCCCAGCATTTT.

The chain links TRBV15 to TRBJ1-5; 7 bases are shared with TRBD1. The CDR3 extends over 15 amino acids. Trimming removed 5 bases from V and 6 bases from J; junction bases left unmatched: 10. Germline CDR1 reads LNHNV; CDR2 reads YYDKDF (reference sequence). CDR3 amino acids: CATSGDRDRGQPQHF. The DNA of the CDR3 is TGTGCCACCAGCGGCGACAGGGATCGGGGTCAGCCCCAGCATTTT.

This clonotype was seen many times. The V call is TRBV6-5, the J call TRBJ1-6; no clear D gene. This CDR3 region has 15 residues. Germline V lookup: CDR1 MNHEY, CDR2 SVGAGI. V was shortened by 0 bases and J by 7 bases, with 10 bases between the two germline ends. The chain's CDR3 is CASSYSNSRNSPLHF. The CDR3 bases are TGTGCCAGCAGTTACTCGAATAGTAGGAATTCACCCCTCCACTTT.

Only a few counts were recorded for this clonotype. The rearrangement uses TRBV6-1 and TRBJ1-5; 8 bases align to TRBD1. Losses at the gene ends were 6 bases for V and 4 bases for J; bases not matched to a gene: 8. The CDR3 loop spans 15 amino acids. From germline, CDR1 is MNHNS and CDR2 SASEGT. The CDR3 loop reads CASSIGTGGNQPQHF. CDR3 in DNA: TGTGCCAGCAGCATAGGGACAGGTGGGAATCAGCCCCAGCATTTT.

The rearrangement links TRBV6-1 to TRBJ1-1, with unresolved D. This CDR3 spans 14 amino acids. The germline CDR1 and CDR2 sequences are MNHNS and SASEGT. The V and J ends lost 8 bases and 6 bases respectively, with 19 bases between them. This CDR3 is CASVPGGRSSEAFF. The DNA of the CDR3 is TGTGCCAGCGTACCGGGCGGCAGATCTTCTGAAGCTTTCTTT.

This clonotype came up many times. The CDR3 protein is CASSYERTGELFF. CDR3 DNA sequence: TGTGCCAGCAGTTACGAGAGAACCGGGGAGCTGTTTTTT. The gene calls are TRBV6-5 and TRBJ2-2; D gene ambiguous. CDR3 size: 13 residues. Germline-derived CDR1 and CDR2 are MNHEY and SVGAGI. V lost 2 bases and J lost 5, with 6 bases in between.

This clonotype was recorded a few times. CDR3 sequence reads: CSARGGLPTYEQYF. CDR3 DNA sequence: TGCAGTGCTAGGGGGGGGCTACCCACCTACGAGCAGTACTTC. The chain couples TRBV20-1 to TRBJ2-7, with a possible D match to TRBD2 (7 bases). This CDR3 contains 14 residues. Trimming shortened V by 3 bases and J by 2 bases, and 14 bases separated the two germline ends. The germline V gene has CDR1 DFQATT and CDR2 SNEGSKA (reference sequence).

This clonotype was counted ten times or more. V usage is TRBV12-3 or TRBV12-4 and J usage is TRBJ1-4; 8 nucleotides align to TRBD1. The CDR3 sequence is 14 residues long. Trimming at V came to 5 bases and at J to 9 bases, leaving 8 bases not matched to a gene. The DNA of the CDR3 is TGTGCCAGCAGTCAGGGGGCACGAGACCAAAAACTGTTTTTT. Translated, it gives CASSQGARDQKLFF.

At least ten counts were recorded for this clonotype. V usage is TRBV2 and J usage is TRBJ1-2; D gene ambiguous. The CDR3 contains 14 residues. CDR1 and CDR2 (germline): SNHLY, FYNNEI. V was cut by 0 bases and J by 2 bases, with 7 bases left in between. CDR3 loop: CASSEAGSNYGYTF. The DNA for the CDR3 is TGTGCCAGCAGTGAAGCTGGCAGCAACTATGGCTACACCTTC.

This clonotype was picked up many times. J is TRBJ2-2 and V is TRBV27, with D possibly matching TRBD1 (6 bases). The CDR3 is 16 residues long. CDR1 MNHEY and CDR2 SMNVEV come from the germline V gene (reference sequence). Trimming took off 2 bases at V and 3 bases at J, with 13 bases between the two ends. The CDR3 nucleotides read TGTGCCAGCAGTTTAGCGACAGGCGGTGACACCGGGGAGCTGTTTTTT. Its translation: CASSLATGGDTGELFF.

The chain recombines TRBV7-3 with TRBJ2-2; D might be TRBD1 or TRBD2, each matching 5 bases. From germline, CDR1 is SGHTA and CDR2 FQGTGA. The V and J ends lost 4 bases and 6 bases respectively, with 12 bases between them. The CDR3 consists of 14 residues. The CDR3 DNA reads TGTGCCAGCAGCTCCACCGGGGCCCCCGGGGAGCTGTTTTTT. Amino acids: CASSSTGAPGELFF.

The chain recombines TRBV5-1 with TRBJ2-2; D perhaps matches TRBD2 (5 bases). Trimming took 1 base from V and 1 from J, leaving 26 bases between them. This CDR3 has 21 residues. Germline V gene sequence: CDR1 SGHRS, CDR2 YFSETQ. The CDR3 loop reads CASSLYGVVEVLAKNTGELFF. The CDR3 coding sequence is TGCGCCAGCAGCTTGTACGGTGTGGTGGAGGTGCTGGCCAAGAACACCGGGGAGCTGTTTTTT.

This clonotype was recorded many times. The junction departs from germline at one end; a sequencing error may be responsible. The rearrangement joins TRBV4-1 to TRBJ2-5, with 7 positions matching TRBD2. In germline, CDR1 is MGHRA, CDR2 YSYEKL. The CDR3 extends over 13 amino acids. CDR3 loop: CASSQTGGETQYF. The CDR3 DNA follows: TGTGCCAGCAGCCAAACGGGAGGAGAGACCCAGTACTTC.

There are many counts of this clonotype. The rearrangement links TRBV2 to TRBJ2-2; weak D call: TRBD1 (5 bases). The germline V gene encodes CDR1 SNHLY and CDR2 FYNNEI. CDR3 length: 13 amino acids. The V end was cut by 9 bases, the J end by 4 bases, with 12 bases between. CDR3 nucleotides: TGTGCCAGTCGAATTGACAGCACCGGGGAGCTGTTTTTT. Protein: CASRIDSTGELFF. The full variable domain, in which reference TRBV2 and TRBJ2-2 provide the parts outside the CDR3, is EPEVTQTPSHQVTQMGQEVILRCVPISNHLYFYWYRQILGQKVEFLVSFYNNEISEKSEIFDDQFSVERPDGSNFTLKIRSTKLEDSAMYFCASRIDSTGELFFGEGSRLTVL.

This clonotype was picked up many times. The rearrangement links TRBV20-1 to TRBJ2-7; D is undetermined. V was clipped by 6 bases and J by 3 bases, with 12 bases between them. Germline-derived CDR1 and CDR2 are DFQATT and SNEGSKA (reference sequence). This CDR3 region has 12 residues. In nucleotides, the CDR3 is TGCAGTGCCTCGGATATCTACTACGAGCAGTACTTC. Translated, it gives CSASDIYYEQYF.

This clonotype occurred a few times. The V and J genes are TRBV4-1 and TRBJ2-7; D perhaps matches TRBD1 (6 bases). V lost 5 bases and J 0 bases, leaving 17 bases between the germline ends. The CDR3 loop spans 16 amino acids. The germline CDR1 and CDR2 sequences are MGHRA and YSYEKL. CDR3 residues: CASSKRGTSLSYEQYF. The CDR3 DNA is TGCGCCAGCAGCAAACGAGGGACATCGCTCTCCTACGAGCAGTACTTC.

This clonotype was recorded at least ten times. This chain links TRBV28 with TRBJ2-1, with TRBD2 matching over 13 bases. The CDR3 contains 16 residues. J lost 7 bases, V lost 7 bases, and 10 bases had no gene match. The germline V gene has CDR1 MDHEN and CDR2 SYDVKM. The CDR3 sequence: CASTPAGLAGRNEQFF. CDR3 DNA sequence: TGTGCCAGCACCCCAGCGGGACTAGCGGGGAGGAATGAGCAGTTCTTC.

This clonotype was observed many times. The V call is TRBV12-3 or TRBV12-4, the J call TRBJ2-3; 12 bases fit TRBD1. The CDR3 covers 16 residues. Trimming took 6 bases from V and 5 from J; bases not matched to a gene: 9. CDR3 region: CASRARDRGRKDTQYF. The CDR3 nucleotides are TGTGCCAGCAGAGCTAGGGACAGGGGGCGCAAAGATACGCAGTATTTT.